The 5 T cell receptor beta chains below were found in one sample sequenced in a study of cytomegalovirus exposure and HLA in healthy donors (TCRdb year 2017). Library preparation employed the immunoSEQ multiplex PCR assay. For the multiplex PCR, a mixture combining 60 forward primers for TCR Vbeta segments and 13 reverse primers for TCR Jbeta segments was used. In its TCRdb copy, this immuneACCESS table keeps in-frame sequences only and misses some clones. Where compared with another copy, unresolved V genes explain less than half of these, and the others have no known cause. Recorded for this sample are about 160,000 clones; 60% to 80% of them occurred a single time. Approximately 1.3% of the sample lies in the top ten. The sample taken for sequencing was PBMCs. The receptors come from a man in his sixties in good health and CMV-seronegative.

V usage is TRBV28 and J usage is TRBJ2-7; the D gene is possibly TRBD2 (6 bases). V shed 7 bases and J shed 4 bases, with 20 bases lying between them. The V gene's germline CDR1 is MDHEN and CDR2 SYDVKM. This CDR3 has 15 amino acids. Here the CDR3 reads CASNRLDAGKYEQYF. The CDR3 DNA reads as TGTGCCAGCAATAGACTAGACGCGGGTAAATACGAGCAGTACTTC.

The CDR3, as DNA: TGTGCCAGCAGGACCTCCGGGGGACCAAACTATGGCTACACCTTC. It translates to CASRTSGGPNYGYTF. The J gene is TRBJ1-2, the V gene TRBV28, with a tentative D call TRBD1 (5 bases). The V and J ends lost 6 bases and 2 bases respectively, with 16 bases between them. The CDR3 length is 15 residues. CDR1 MDHEN and CDR2 SYDVKM come from the germline V gene.

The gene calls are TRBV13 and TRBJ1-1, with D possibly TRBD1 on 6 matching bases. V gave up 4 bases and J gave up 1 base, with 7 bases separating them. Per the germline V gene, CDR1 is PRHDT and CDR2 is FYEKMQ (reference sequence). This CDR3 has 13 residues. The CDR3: CASSSTGNTEAFF. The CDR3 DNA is TGTGCCAGCAGCTCGACAGGGAACACTGAAGCTTTCTTT.

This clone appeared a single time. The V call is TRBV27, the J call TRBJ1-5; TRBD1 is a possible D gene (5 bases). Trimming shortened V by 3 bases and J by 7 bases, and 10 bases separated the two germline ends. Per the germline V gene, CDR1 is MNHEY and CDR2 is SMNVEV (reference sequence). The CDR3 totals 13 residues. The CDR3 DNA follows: TGTGCCAGCAGTTTCGGGGGTAGGCAGCCCCAGCATTTT. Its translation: CASSFGGRQPQHF.

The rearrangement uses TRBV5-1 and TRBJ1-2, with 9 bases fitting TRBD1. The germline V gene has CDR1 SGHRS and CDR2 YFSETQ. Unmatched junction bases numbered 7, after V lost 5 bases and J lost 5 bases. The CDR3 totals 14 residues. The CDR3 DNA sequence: TGCGCCAGCAGAGACAGGGGGGAGGGATATGGCTACACCTTC. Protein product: CASRDRGEGYGYTF.